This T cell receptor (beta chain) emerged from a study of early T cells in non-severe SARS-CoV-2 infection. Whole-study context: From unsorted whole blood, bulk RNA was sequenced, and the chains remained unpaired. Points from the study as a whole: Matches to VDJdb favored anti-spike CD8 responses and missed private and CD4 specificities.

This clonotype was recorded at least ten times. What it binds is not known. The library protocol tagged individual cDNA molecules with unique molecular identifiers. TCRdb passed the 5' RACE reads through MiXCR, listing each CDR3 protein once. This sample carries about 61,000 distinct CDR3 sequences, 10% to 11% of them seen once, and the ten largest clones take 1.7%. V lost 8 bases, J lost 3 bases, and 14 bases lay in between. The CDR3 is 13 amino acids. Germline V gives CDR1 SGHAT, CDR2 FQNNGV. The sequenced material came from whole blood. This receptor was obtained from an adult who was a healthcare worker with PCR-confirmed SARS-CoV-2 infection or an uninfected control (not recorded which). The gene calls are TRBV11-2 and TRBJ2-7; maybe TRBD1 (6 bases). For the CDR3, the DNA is TGTGCCAGCGGCTCAGACAGGAACTACGAGCAGTACTTC. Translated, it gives CASGSDRNYEQYF.